This TCR beta chain emerged from a study of CD8 T cells in Susac syndrome. 0.5 to 1 ug RNA was reverse transcribed with random hexamers. TCRdb independently ran MiXCR on the immunoSEQ multiplex PCR reads; one entry per CDR3 protein. The data hold about 240,000 distinct CDR3 sequences, with 90% to 97% observed a single time. CD8+ and CD4+ blood T cells underwent TCR beta sequencing. Diagnostic criteria defined recently for definite or probable disease were met by the Susac syndrome patients. Input material: CD4+ T cells from PBMCs. The sequence came from a human donor with Susac syndrome.

This CDR3 reads CSANRGAAGELFF. The CDR3 nucleotides are TGCAGTGCTAATCGGGGCGCGGCCGGGGAGCTGTTTTTT. The V call is TRBV20-1, the J call TRBJ2-2; tentatively, D is TRBD1 or TRBD2 (5 bases each). The germline gives CDR1 DFQATT, CDR2 SNEGSKA (reference sequence). This CDR3 has 13 amino acids. Trimming cost V 4 bases and J 6 bases, with 12 bases left between them.